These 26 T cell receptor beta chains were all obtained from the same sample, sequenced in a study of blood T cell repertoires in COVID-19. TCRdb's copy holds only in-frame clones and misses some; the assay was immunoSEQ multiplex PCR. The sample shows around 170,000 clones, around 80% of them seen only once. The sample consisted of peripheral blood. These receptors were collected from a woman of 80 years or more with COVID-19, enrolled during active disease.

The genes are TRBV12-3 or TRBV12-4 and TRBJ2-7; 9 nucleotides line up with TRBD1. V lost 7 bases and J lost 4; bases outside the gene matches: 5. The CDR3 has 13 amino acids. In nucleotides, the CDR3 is TGTGCCAGCACCTTGGGACAGGGATACGAGCAGTACTTC. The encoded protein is CASTLGQGYEQYF.

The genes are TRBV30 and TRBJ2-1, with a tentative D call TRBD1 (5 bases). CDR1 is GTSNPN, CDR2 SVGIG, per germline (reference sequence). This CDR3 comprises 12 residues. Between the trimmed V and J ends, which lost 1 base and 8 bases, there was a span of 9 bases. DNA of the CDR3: TGTGCCTGGAGTGACGACAGTCATGAGCAGTTCTTC. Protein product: CAWSDDSHEQFF.

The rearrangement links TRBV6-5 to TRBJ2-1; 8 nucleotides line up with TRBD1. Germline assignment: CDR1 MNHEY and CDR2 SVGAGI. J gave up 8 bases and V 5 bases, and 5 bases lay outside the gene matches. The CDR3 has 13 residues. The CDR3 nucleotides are TGTGCCAGCAGTAGGCAGGGGGCCTATGAGCAGTTCTTC. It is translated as CASSRQGAYEQFF.

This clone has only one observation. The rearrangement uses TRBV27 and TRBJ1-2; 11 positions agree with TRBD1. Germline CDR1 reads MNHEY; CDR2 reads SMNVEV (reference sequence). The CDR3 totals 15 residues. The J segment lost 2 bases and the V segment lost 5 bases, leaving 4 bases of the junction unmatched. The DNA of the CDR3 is TGTGCCAGCAGTCTAGGGACAGGGGGGAACTATGGCTACACCTTC. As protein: CASSLGTGGNYGYTF.

CDR3 loop: CSVRLRRDAGEQYF. CDR3 DNA: TGCAGCGTCCGGCTCCGGCGGGACGCTGGCGAGCAGTACTTC. This chain uses TRBV29-1 with TRBJ2-7, with a possible D match to TRBD2 (6 bases). CDR3 length: 14 amino acids. CDR1 and CDR2 from the germline V gene are SQVTM and ANQGSEA. Trimming cost V 6 bases and J 6 bases, with 21 bases left between them.

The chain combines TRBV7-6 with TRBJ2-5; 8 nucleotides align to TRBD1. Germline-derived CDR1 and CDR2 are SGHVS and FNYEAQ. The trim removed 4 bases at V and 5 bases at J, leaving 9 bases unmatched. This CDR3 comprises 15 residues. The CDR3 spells CASSSIQGAWETQYF. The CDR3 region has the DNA TGTGCCAGCAGCTCAATCCAGGGGGCTTGGGAGACCCAGTACTTC.

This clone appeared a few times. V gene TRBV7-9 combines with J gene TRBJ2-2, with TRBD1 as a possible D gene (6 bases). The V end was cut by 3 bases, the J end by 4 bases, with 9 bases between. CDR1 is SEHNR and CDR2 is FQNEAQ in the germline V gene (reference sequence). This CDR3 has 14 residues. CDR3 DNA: TGTGCCAGCAGCTTGCAGGGGAGCACCGGGGAGCTGTTTTTT. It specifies CASSLQGSTGELFF.

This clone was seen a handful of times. The CDR3 DNA sequence: TGTGCCAGTAGCTTCGACACGTCCCAAGAGACCCAGTACTTC. Protein sequence: CASSFDTSQETQYF. This rearrangement joins TRBV19 to TRBJ2-5; D is undetermined. V was clipped by 6 bases and J by 1 base, with 12 bases between them. This CDR3 is built from 14 residues. CDR1 is LNHDA and CDR2 is SQIVND in the germline V gene (reference sequence).

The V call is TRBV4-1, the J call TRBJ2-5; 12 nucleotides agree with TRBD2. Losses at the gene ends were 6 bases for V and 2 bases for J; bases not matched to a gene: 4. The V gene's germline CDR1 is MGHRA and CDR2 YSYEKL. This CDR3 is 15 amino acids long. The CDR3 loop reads CASSGLAGLQETQYF. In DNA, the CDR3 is TGCGCCAGCAGTGGACTAGCGGGATTACAAGAGACCCAGTACTTC.

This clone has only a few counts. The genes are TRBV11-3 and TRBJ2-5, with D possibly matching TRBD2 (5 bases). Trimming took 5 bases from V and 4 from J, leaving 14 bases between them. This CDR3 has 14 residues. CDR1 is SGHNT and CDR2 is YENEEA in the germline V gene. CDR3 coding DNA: TGTGCCAGCAGCCTATCGAGGGTGGGAGAGACCCAGTACTTC. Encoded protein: CASSLSRVGETQYF.

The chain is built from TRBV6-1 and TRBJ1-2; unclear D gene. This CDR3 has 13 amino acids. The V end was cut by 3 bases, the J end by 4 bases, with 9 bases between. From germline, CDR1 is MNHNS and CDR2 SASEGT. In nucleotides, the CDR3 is TGTGCCAGCAGTGATTCGGTCGGCTATGGCTACACCTTC. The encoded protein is CASSDSVGYGYTF.

In nucleotides, the CDR3 is TGTGCCAGCAGTTACAGGCTAGCGGTGAACACCGGGGAGCTGTTTTTT. Protein sequence: CASSYRLAVNTGELFF. The V and J genes are TRBV6-6 and TRBJ2-2, with 7 bases aligning to TRBD2. This CDR3 region has 16 residues. Germline-derived CDR1 and CDR2 are MNHNY and SVGAGI (reference sequence). Trimming removed 2 bases from V and 1 base from J; junction bases left unmatched: 4.

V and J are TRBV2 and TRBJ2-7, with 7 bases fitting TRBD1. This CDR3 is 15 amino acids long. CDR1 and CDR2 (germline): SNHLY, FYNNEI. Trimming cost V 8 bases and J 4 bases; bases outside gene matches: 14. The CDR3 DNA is TGTGCCAGCCGGTCTTCCGGGACAGTCGGTTACGAGCAGTACTTC. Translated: CASRSSGTVGYEQYF.

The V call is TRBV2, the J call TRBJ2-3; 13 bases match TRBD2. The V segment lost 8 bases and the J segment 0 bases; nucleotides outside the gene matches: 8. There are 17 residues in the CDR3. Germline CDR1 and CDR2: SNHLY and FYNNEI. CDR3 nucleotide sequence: TGTGCCAGCGGCGGGACTAGCGGGGCCCCTAGCACAGATACGCAGTATTTT. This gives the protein CASGGTSGAPSTDTQYF.

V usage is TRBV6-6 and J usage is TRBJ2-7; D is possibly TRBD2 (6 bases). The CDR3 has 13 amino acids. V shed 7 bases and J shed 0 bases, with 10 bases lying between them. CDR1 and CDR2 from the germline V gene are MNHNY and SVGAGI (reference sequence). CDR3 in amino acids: CASKPGVSYEQYF. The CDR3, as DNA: TGTGCCAGCAAACCGGGGGTCTCCTACGAGCAGTACTTC.

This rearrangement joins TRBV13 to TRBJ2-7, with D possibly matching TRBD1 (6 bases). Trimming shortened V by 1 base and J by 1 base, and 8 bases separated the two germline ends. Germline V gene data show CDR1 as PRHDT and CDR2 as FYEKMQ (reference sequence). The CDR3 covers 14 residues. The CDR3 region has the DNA TGTGCCAGCAGCTTAGAGGGACAATCCTACGAGCAGTACTTC. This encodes CASSLEGQSYEQYF.

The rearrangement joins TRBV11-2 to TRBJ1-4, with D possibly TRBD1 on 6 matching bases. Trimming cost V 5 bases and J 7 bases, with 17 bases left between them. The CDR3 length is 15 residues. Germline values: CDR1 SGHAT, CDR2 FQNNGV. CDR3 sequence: CASSPLRGSTEKLFF. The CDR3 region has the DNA TGTGCCAGCAGCCCCCTGAGGGGGAGTACTGAAAAACTGTTTTTT. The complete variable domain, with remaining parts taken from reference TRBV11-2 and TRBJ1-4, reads EAGVAQSPRYKIIEKRQSVAFWCNPISGHATLYWYQQILGQGPKLLIQFQNNGVVDDSQLPKDRFSAERLKGVDSTLKIQPAKLEDSAVYLCASSPLRGSTEKLFFGSGTQLSVL.

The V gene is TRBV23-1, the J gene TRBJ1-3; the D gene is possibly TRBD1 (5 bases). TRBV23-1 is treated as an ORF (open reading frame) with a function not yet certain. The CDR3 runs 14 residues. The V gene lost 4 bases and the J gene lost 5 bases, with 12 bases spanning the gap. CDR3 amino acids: CASSPPAGRNTIYF. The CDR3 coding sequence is TGCGCCAGCAGTCCCCCGGCAGGGAGAAACACCATATATTTT.

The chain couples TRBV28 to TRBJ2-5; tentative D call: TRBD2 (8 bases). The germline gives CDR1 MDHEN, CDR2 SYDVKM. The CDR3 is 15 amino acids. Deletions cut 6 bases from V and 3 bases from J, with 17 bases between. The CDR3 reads CASSTPGGGEETQYF. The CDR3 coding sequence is TGTGCCAGCAGCACCCCGGGAGGGGGCGAAGAGACCCAGTACTTC.

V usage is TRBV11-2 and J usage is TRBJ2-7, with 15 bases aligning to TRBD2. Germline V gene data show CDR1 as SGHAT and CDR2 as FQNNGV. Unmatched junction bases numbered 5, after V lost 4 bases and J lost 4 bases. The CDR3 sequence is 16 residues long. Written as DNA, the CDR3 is TGTGCCAGCAGCTGGACTAGCGGGGGGGCAGGTTACGAGCAGTACTTC. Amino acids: CASSWTSGGAGYEQYF.

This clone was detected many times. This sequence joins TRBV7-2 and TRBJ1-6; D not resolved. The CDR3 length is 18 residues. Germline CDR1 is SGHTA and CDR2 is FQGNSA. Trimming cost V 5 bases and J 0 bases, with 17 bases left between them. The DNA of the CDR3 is TGTGCCAGCAGCCTTTCCGGAAGAGGAAGCTCCTATAATTCACCCCTCCACTTT. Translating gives CASSLSGRGSSYNSPLHF.

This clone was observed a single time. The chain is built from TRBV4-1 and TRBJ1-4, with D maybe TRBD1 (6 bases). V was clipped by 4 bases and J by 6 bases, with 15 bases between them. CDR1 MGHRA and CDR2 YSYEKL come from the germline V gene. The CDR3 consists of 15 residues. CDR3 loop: CASSPLQGRDEKLFF. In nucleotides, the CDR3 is TGCGCCAGCAGCCCTCTCCAGGGGCGAGATGAAAAACTGTTTTTT.

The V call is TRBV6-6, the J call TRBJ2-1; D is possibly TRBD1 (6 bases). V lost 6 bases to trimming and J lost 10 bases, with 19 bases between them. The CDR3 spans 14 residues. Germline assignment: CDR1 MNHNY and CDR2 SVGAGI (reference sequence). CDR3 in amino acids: CASSLLGGSEEQFF. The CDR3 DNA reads TGTGCCAGCAGCCTACTAGGGGGATCGGAGGAGCAGTTCTTC.

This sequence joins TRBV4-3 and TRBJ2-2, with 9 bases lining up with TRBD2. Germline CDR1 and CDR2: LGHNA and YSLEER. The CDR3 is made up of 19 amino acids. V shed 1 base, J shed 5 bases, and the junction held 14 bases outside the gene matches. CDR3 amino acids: CASSQVIWRGGLRTGELFF. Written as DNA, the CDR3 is TGCGCCAGCAGCCAAGTAATCTGGCGGGGGGGCCTAAGAACCGGGGAGCTGTTTTTT.

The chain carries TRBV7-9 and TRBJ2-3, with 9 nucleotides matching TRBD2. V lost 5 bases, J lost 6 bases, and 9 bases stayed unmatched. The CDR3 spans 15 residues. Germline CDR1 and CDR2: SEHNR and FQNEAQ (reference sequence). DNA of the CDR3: TGTGCCAGCAGCCCGCGGGAGGGGGTCGGGGATACGCAGTATTTT. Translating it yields CASSPREGVGDTQYF.

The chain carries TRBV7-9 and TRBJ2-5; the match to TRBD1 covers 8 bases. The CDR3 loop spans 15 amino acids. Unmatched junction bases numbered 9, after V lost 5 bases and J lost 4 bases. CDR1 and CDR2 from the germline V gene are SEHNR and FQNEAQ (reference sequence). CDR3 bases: TGTGCCAGCAGCCGATACGGGACAGGAGGAGAGACCCAGTACTTC. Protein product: CASSRYGTGGETQYF.